This T cell receptor (beta chain) was sequenced during a study of blood T cell repertoires in COVID-19. Study as a whole: COVID-19 samples, acute and convalescent, were from the United States, Italy and Spain.

Profiled with immunoSEQ multiplex PCR; TCRdb holds only in-frame clones, not every one. The sample yields roughly 27,000 clones, more than 75% seen once. This CDR3 contains 16 residues. V lost 2 bases and J lost 0; bases outside the gene matches: 4. The germline V gene has CDR1 KGHDR and CDR2 SFDVKD. The chain recombines TRBV24-1 with TRBJ2-3; 7 bases map to TRBD1. The receptor was isolated from a woman in her 70s with acute or convalescent COVID-19. The sample comprised peripheral blood. CDR3: CATSDSQGPSTDTQYF. The CDR3 DNA reads TGTGCCACCAGTGATTCACAGGGGCCCAGCACAGATACGCAGTATTTT.